This passage covers 18 T cell receptor beta chains from one sample sequenced in a study of T cells in Graves' hyperthyroidism and ophthalmopathy. RNA transcripts provided the source from which TCR beta CDR3 regions were amplified. HTBI primers drove first-round RT-PCR of the TCR CDR3. Via MiXCR, TCRdb re-called the multiplex PCR reads, giving one row per CDR3 protein. The sample includes fewer than 110,000 distinct CDR3 sequences, about 16% of them seen just once. Sequenced sample: blood. These receptors were taken from a woman aged 50 to 60 with Graves' hyperthyroidism.

In its sample, this clonotype was seen a few times. In DNA form, the CDR3 reads TGTGCCAGCAGTTCCGGGGGAGGGGCCGGCTACACCTTC. The encoded protein is CASSSGGGAGYTF. The chain combines TRBV27 with TRBJ1-2, with D perhaps matching TRBD1 (5 bases). Germline V gene lookup returns CDR1 MNHEY and CDR2 SMNVEV (reference sequence). The V end lost 4 bases, the J end lost 8 bases, and 14 bases lay between the germline ends. The CDR3 extends over 13 amino acids.

Ten or more counts support this clonotype. The chain joins TRBV6-1 to TRBJ1-2; no clear D gene. From germline, CDR1 is MNHNS and CDR2 SASEGT. V was cut by 2 bases and J by 3 bases, with 7 bases left in between. The CDR3 has 13 residues. The CDR3 region has the DNA TGTGCCAGCAGTGAAAGTGTCTACTATGGCTACACCTTC. Translation gives CASSESVYYGYTF.

This clonotype was counted at least ten times. This rearrangement joins TRBV30 to TRBJ2-5; D perhaps matches TRBD2 (6 bases). V was trimmed by 4 bases and J by 2 bases, leaving 11 bases between them. In germline, CDR1 is GTSNPN, CDR2 SVGIG (reference sequence). This CDR3 has 13 residues. The CDR3 region is CAWIGTLQETQYF. DNA for the CDR3: TGTGCCTGGATTGGGACTCTTCAAGAGACCCAGTACTTC.

This clonotype was recorded many times. The gene calls are TRBV30 and TRBJ1-2; D ambiguous. The V gene's germline CDR1 is GTSNPN and CDR2 SVGIG (reference sequence). CDR3 length: 12 residues. The V end was cut by 2 bases, the J end by 4 bases, with 8 bases between. CDR3 DNA sequence: TGTGCCTGGAGTATCACCCTCTATGGCTACACCTTC. Translated, it gives CAWSITLYGYTF. The full variable domain, with the rest looked up from reference TRBV30 and TRBJ1-2, is SQTIHQWPATLVQPVGSPLSLECTVEGTSNPNLYWYRQAAGRGLQLLFYSVGIGQISSEVPQNLSASRPQDRQFILSSKKLLLSDSGFYLCAWSITLYGYTFGSGTRLTVV.

J is TRBJ2-4 and V is TRBV9, with D possibly TRBD2 on 5 matching bases. V was clipped by 0 bases and J by 7 bases, with 17 bases between them. Looked up from germline, CDR1 is SGDLS and CDR2 is YYNGEE. The CDR3 is 16 amino acids. This CDR3 reads CASSVVGSGPGNIQYF. CDR3 coding DNA: TGTGCCAGCAGCGTAGTGGGAAGCGGCCCTGGGAACATTCAGTACTTC.

This clonotype was seen repeatedly, ten times or more. The chain joins TRBV4-1 to TRBJ2-4; tentatively, D is TRBD1 (6 bases). The length of the CDR3 is 14 residues. CDR1 is MGHRA and CDR2 is YSYEKL in the germline V gene. Deletions cut 3 bases from V and 6 bases from J, with 12 bases between. The CDR3 sequence is CASSQGVGGNIQYF. CDR3 coding DNA: TGCGCCAGCAGCCAGGGAGTAGGGGGAAACATTCAGTACTTC.

This clonotype showed up many times. V is TRBV5-1 and J is TRBJ2-1; no clear D gene. Germline loops: CDR1 SGHRS, CDR2 YFSETQ. The CDR3 is 14 amino acids. With 1 base removed from V and 5 bases from J, the gap between germline ends came to 10 bases. The CDR3 DNA sequence: TGCGCCAGCAGCTTGCAGGTCAGAAACAATGAGCAGTTCTTC. Its translation: CASSLQVRNNEQFF.

This clonotype was counted at least ten times. The chain couples TRBV6-1 to TRBJ2-7; D unclear. Germline V gives CDR1 MNHNS, CDR2 SASEGT. V lost 5 bases, J lost 2 bases, and 7 bases lay in between. CDR3 length: 12 residues. CDR3 bases: TGTGCCAGCAGTTCGAGGACCTACGAGCAGTACGTC. Protein sequence: CASSSRTYEQYV.

This clonotype was observed at least ten times. CDR3 in amino acids: CASSGDPPTGELFF. Written as DNA, the CDR3 is TGTGCCAGCTCAGGGGACCCGCCAACCGGGGAGCTGTTTTTT. The rearrangement links TRBV18 to TRBJ2-2; D may be TRBD1 or TRBD2 (5 bases each). The germline V and J ends were trimmed by 5 bases and 5 bases, with 12 bases remaining between them. The CDR3 is 14 residues long. Germline CDR1 is KGHSH and CDR2 is LQKENI. Supplemented by reference TRBV18 and TRBJ2-2, the full variable domain reads NAGVMQNPRHLVRRRGQEARLRCSPMKGHSHVYWYRQLPEEGLKFMVYLQKENIIDESGMPKERFSAEFPKEGPSILRIQQVVRGDSAAYFCASSGDPPTGELFFGEGSRLTVL.

At least ten counts were recorded for this clonotype. CDR3 in DNA: TGTGCCAGCAGTGAAGAGGCTAGCGGGAGTAATACGCAGTATTTT. It translates to CASSEEASGSNTQYF. The V gene is TRBV6-1, the J gene TRBJ2-3; 10 nucleotides match TRBD2. Germline-derived CDR1 and CDR2 are MNHNS and SASEGT. The CDR3 covers 15 residues. V lost 1 base to trimming and J lost 7 bases; unmatched junction nucleotides: 5.

Only a few counts were recorded for this clonotype. A much larger clone sits a single nucleotide away, making a read error possible. The V and J genes are TRBV4-1 and TRBJ1-1; D remains unclear. CDR3 size: 13 residues. V dropped 2 bases and J dropped 7 bases, with 11 bases sitting between them. CDR1 MGHRA and CDR2 YSYEKL come from the germline V gene. As DNA, the CDR3 is TGCGCCAGCAGCCAAAGAACCGGGAATGAAGCTTTCTTT. Protein product: CASSQRTGNEAFF.

This clonotype was seen many times. This sequence joins TRBV6-1 and TRBJ2-1, with a possible D match to TRBD2 (6 bases). Trimming took 5 bases from V and 7 from J, leaving 18 bases between them. This CDR3 comprises 15 residues. The germline V gene has CDR1 MNHNS and CDR2 SASEGT. In DNA, the CDR3 is TGTGCCAGCAGTTACGGCGGGGCAGGGTTGAATGAGCAGTTCTTC. This translates into CASSYGGAGLNEQFF.

This clonotype was detected many times. The CDR3 DNA reads TGTGCCAGCAGTGAAAGGGAGGGTGGCTATGGCTACACCTTC. Amino acid sequence: CASSEREGGYGYTF. The chain links TRBV6-1 to TRBJ1-2; D is undetermined. The ends were cut back, 2 bases at V and 4 bases at J, with 11 bases in the middle. The CDR3 covers 14 residues. Per germline, CDR1 MNHNS and CDR2 SASEGT.

This clonotype was found many times. This CDR3 reads CASSLVAGWTDTQYF. DNA of the CDR3: TGCGCCAGCAGCTTGGTTGCAGGGTGGACAGATACGCAGTATTTT. V usage is TRBV5-1 and J usage is TRBJ2-3; D perhaps matches TRBD1 (5 bases). The germline gives CDR1 SGHRS, CDR2 YFSETQ. This CDR3 has 15 amino acids. V was clipped by 0 bases and J by 3 bases, with 11 bases between them.

This clonotype was observed at least ten times. The chain combines TRBV18 with TRBJ2-1; 11 bases map to TRBD2. The J segment lost 9 bases and the V segment lost 1 base, leaving 2 bases of the junction unmatched. CDR1 KGHSH and CDR2 LQKENI come from the germline V gene. This CDR3 has 14 amino acids. CDR3 DNA sequence: TGTGCCAGCTCACCACGACTAGCGGGGACTGAGCAGTTCTTC. It yields the protein CASSPRLAGTEQFF.

This clonotype was detected ten times or more. The chain has TRBV3-1 and TRBJ2-5; 8 positions match TRBD1. Losses at the gene ends were 4 bases for V and 9 bases for J; bases not matched to a gene: 10. Germline CDR1 and CDR2: LGHDT and YNNKEL (reference sequence). This CDR3 is built from 14 residues. Written as DNA, the CDR3 is TGTGCCAGCAGCCCGCGGGACAGGCACTGGGCCCAGTACTTC. Translation gives CASSPRDRHWAQYF.

This clonotype was detected many times. This chain links TRBV7-2 with TRBJ2-2; D is ambiguous. This CDR3 contains 12 residues. V was clipped by 1 base and J by 6 bases, with 3 bases between them. The germline V gene has CDR1 SGHTA and CDR2 FQGNSA. CDR3 protein: CASSLDAGELFF. DNA of the CDR3: TGTGCCAGCAGCTTAGATGCCGGGGAGCTGTTTTTT.

This clonotype was detected many times. The DNA of the CDR3 is TGTGCCAGCAGCTCCAGCTCTGGAAACACCATATATTTT. Its translation is CASSSSSGNTIYF. The J gene is TRBJ1-3, the V gene TRBV7-2; D is undetermined. There are 13 residues in the CDR3. Germline V lookup: CDR1 SGHTA, CDR2 FQGNSA. V lost 4 bases and J 0 bases, leaving 4 bases between the germline ends.